A selection of T cell receptor beta chains follows, all from one sample in a study of cytomegalovirus exposure and HLA in healthy donors. Profiling relied on immunoSEQ multiplex PCR, and the TCRdb table lists in-frame clones only, not all of them. The sample lists about 150,000 clones, about 84% occurring once. The sequencing sample was made of PBMCs. The receptors here all came from a middle-aged woman in good health and CMV-seropositive. Each CDR3 is given with its conserved first and last residue. The order of the fields is V gene, D gene, clone size, J gene, CDR3 DNA, CDR3 protein. D genes are given only for firm matches. Size is omitted from some rows. Given values are once, few, many or a class for expanded clones.

V: TRBV9
D: NA
size: NA
J: TRBJ2-1
DNA: TGTGCCAGCAGCCAAGTAGTAGGGGACAATGAGCAGTTCTTC
CDR3: CASSQVVGDNEQFF

V: TRBV11-3
D: TRBD2
size: few
J: TRBJ2-1
DNA: TGTGCCAGCAGCTTAGATGGCGGCGGGAGTATTGTAAATGAGCAGTTCTTC
CDR3: CASSLDGGGSIVNEQFF

V: TRBV29-1
D: NA
size: NA
J: TRBJ2-2
DNA: TGCAGCGGCTCCCAGGGAAACACCGGGGAGCTGTTTTTT
CDR3: CSGSQGNTGELFF

V: TRBV5-6
D: NA
size: few
J: TRBJ1-5
DNA: TGTGCCAGCAGCTTGGCCGGGGATCAGCCCCAGCATTTT
CDR3: CASSLAGDQPQHF

V: TRBV2
D: NA
size: NA
J: TRBJ2-1
DNA: TGTGCCAGTGGGACTCCCCTCACTTACAATGAGCAGTTCTTC
CDR3: CASGTPLTYNEQFF

V: TRBV6-5
D: TRBD2
size: once
J: TRBJ2-3
DNA: TGTGCCAGCAGTTACCACGGGGGGTCCGACACAGATACGCAGTATTTT
CDR3: CASSYHGGSDTDTQYF

V: TRBV5-1
D: NA
size: NA
J: TRBJ2-7
DNA: TGCGCCAGCAGTAATGACAGGAACTACGAGCAGTACTTC
CDR3: CASSNDRNYEQYF

V: TRBV4-2
D: TRBD2
size: NA
J: TRBJ2-3
DNA: TGTGCCAGCAGACCCTTTAGCGGGATATTGACAGATACGCAGTATTTT
CDR3: CASRPFSGILTDTQYF

V: TRBV30
D: NA
size: NA
J: TRBJ1-3
DNA: TGTGCCTGGAGTGTACACGGAGGGTTACGGAACACCATATATTTT
CDR3: CAWSVHGGLRNTIYF

V: TRBV13
D: TRBD1
size: NA
J: TRBJ2-4
DNA: TGTGCCAGCAGCTTAGGCCGACAGGGAATAGCCAAAAACATTCAGTACTTC
CDR3: CASSLGRQGIAKNIQYF

V: TRBV2
D: TRBD1
size: NA
J: TRBJ1-1
DNA: TGTGCCAGCAGTTGGGGACAGGGCAACACTGAAGCTTTCTTT
CDR3: CASSWGQGNTEAFF

V: TRBV5-1
D: TRBD2
size: NA
J: TRBJ2-4
DNA: TGCGCCAGCAGCTTGACTAGCGGGATTGGCAAAAACATTCAGTACTTC
CDR3: CASSLTSGIGKNIQYF

V: TRBV5-6
D: NA
size: few
J: TRBJ1-4
DNA: TGTGCCAGCAGCTTGCCAGGGGCTGGTGAAAAACTGTTTTTT
CDR3: CASSLPGAGEKLFF

V: TRBV7-8
D: NA
size: NA
J: TRBJ2-3
DNA: TGTGCCAGCAGCAATAAGAGGGGAGCGGGACATACAGATACGCAGTATTTT
CDR3: CASSNKRGAGHTDTQYF

V: TRBV19
D: TRBD2
size: few
J: TRBJ2-2
DNA: TGTGCCAGTAGTTTAGCGGGAGGGCGATACACCGGGGAGCTGTTTTTT
CDR3: CASSLAGGRYTGELFF

V: TRBV19
D: NA
size: NA
J: TRBJ1-5
DNA: TGTGCCAGTAAACCTTCGGGGGAAAATCAGCCCCAGCATTTT
CDR3: CASKPSGENQPQHF

V: TRBV6-1
D: TRBD2
size: NA
J: TRBJ2-2
DNA: TGTGCCAGCAGTGAAACCCCTAGCGGGAGCGCCGGGGAGCTGTTTTTT
CDR3: CASSETPSGSAGELFF

V: TRBV28
D: NA
size: NA
J: TRBJ1-5
DNA: TGTGCCAGCAGTTCGGGACAAAATCAGCCCCAGCATTTT
CDR3: CASSSGQNQPQHF

V: TRBV30
D: TRBD2
size: NA
J: TRBJ2-1
DNA: TGTGCCTGCTCGGGAGGCTTGAGGTACAATGAGCAGTTCTTC
CDR3: CACSGGLRYNEQFF

V: TRBV5-6
D: TRBD1
size: NA
J: TRBJ1-1
DNA: TGTGCCAGCAGCACGATCACAGGGGTCACTGAAGCTTTCTTT
CDR3: CASSTITGVTEAFF

V: TRBV4-1
D: NA
size: NA
J: TRBJ2-7
DNA: TGCGCCAGCAGCCAAGAGGCAAATTACGAGCAGTACTTC
CDR3: CASSQEANYEQYF

V: TRBV19
D: NA
size: NA
J: TRBJ1-2
DNA: TGTGCCAGTAGATCCGGGGAGTATGGCTACACCTTC
CDR3: CASRSGEYGYTF

V: TRBV28
D: NA
size: NA
J: TRBJ1-5
DNA: TGTGCCAGCAGTTTCCAGGGGTCCCCCCAGCATTTT
CDR3: CASSFQGSPQHF

V: TRBV7-2
D: TRBD2
size: NA
J: TRBJ2-3
DNA: TGTGCCAGCAGCCGTACCGGGACTAGCGGGAGCGGGGTGACAGATACGCAGTATTTT
CDR3: CASSRTGTSGSGVTDTQYF

V: TRBV28
D: TRBD2
size: once
J: TRBJ2-1
DNA: TGTGCCAGCACAGAACCGGGACTAGCGGGGTCCAATGAGCAGTTCTTC
CDR3: CASTEPGLAGSNEQFF

V: TRBV7-9
D: TRBD2
size: NA
J: TRBJ2-3
DNA: TGTGCCAGCAGCCCTAGACTAGCGGGGGTCCTTAGCACAGATACGCAGTATTTT
CDR3: CASSPRLAGVLSTDTQYF

V: TRBV19
D: TRBD1
size: NA
J: TRBJ2-6
DNA: TGTGCCAGTAGTATAGTAGGGGGCTCAGCTGGGGCCAACGTCCTGACTTTC
CDR3: CASSIVGGSAGANVLTF

V: TRBV27
D: NA
size: NA
J: TRBJ2-3
DNA: TGTGCCAGCAGAGCTAGCGGCACAGATACGCAGTATTTT
CDR3: CASRASGTDTQYF

V: TRBV19
D: TRBD1
size: NA
J: TRBJ1-1
DNA: TGTGCCAGTAGTAGCCCCCGACAGGGGAATCGGGAAGCTTTCTTT
CDR3: CASSSPRQGNREAFF

V: TRBV19
D: NA
size: medium-sized
J: TRBJ2-1
DNA: TGTGCCAGCCGGGTCCTCGGGGGCAATGAGCAGTTCTTC
CDR3: CASRVLGGNEQFF

V: TRBV14
D: NA
size: NA
J: TRBJ1-2
DNA: TGTGCCAGCAGCCCCCTGGACACCTACTATGGCTACACCTTC
CDR3: CASSPLDTYYGYTF

V: TRBV15
D: TRBD2
size: NA
J: TRBJ2-1
DNA: TGTGCCACCAGCAGGACTAGCGGGAGGCCCGACCCGTACAATGAGCAGTTCTTC
CDR3: CATSRTSGRPDPYNEQFF

V: TRBV19
D: TRBD1
size: NA
J: TRBJ1-4
DNA: TGTGCCAGTAGTACCGGGACAGGGGGCAATGAAAAACTGTTTTTT
CDR3: CASSTGTGGNEKLFF

V: TRBV5-1
D: NA
size: NA
J: TRBJ2-3
DNA: TGCGCCAGCAGAAGCTACGACAGTTTGGGAGATACGCAGTATTTT
CDR3: CASRSYDSLGDTQYF

V: TRBV7-8
D: TRBD2
size: once
J: TRBJ2-7
DNA: TGTGCCAGCAGCTCACCTACGTGGGCCAAAGCGGGGGGGAGGGTACCCTACGAGCAGTACTTC
CDR3: CASSSPTWAKAGGRVPYEQYF

V: TRBV5-1
D: NA
size: NA
J: TRBJ2-1
DNA: TGCGCCAGCAGAGGGAGACCCGAACCTTACAATGAGCAGTTCTTC
CDR3: CASRGRPEPYNEQFF

V: TRBV6-1
D: NA
size: NA
J: TRBJ2-5
DNA: TGTGCCAGCAACTCGGGAGGGGGCAAAGAGACCCAGTACTTC
CDR3: CASNSGGGKETQYF

V: TRBV19
D: TRBD1
size: NA
J: TRBJ2-5
DNA: TGTGCCAGTAGTCCCCGGACAGGAGGCCAAGAGACCCAGTACTTC
CDR3: CASSPRTGGQETQYF

V: TRBV27
D: TRBD1
size: NA
J: TRBJ1-4
DNA: TGTGCCAGCAGCTCATTCCGGGACAGTAATGAAAAACTGTTTTTT
CDR3: CASSSFRDSNEKLFF

V: TRBV27
D: NA
size: NA
J: TRBJ2-7
DNA: TGTGCCAGCAGTTTAGTACACGCCTACGAGCAGTACTTC
CDR3: CASSLVHAYEQYF

V: TRBV19
D: TRBD1
size: once
J: TRBJ1-2
DNA: TGTGCCAGTAGTACGACCGGGACAGAGATTAACTATGGCTACACCTTC
CDR3: CASSTTGTEINYGYTF

V: TRBV5-1
D: TRBD2
size: NA
J: TRBJ2-5
DNA: TGCGCCAGCTCCCCCACTAGCGGGAGGGCCGGAGAGACCCAGTACTTC
CDR3: CASSPTSGRAGETQYF

V: TRBV2
D: TRBD1
size: NA
J: TRBJ2-3
DNA: TGTGCCAGCAGGGGACAGGCAGATACGCAGTATTTT
CDR3: CASRGQADTQYF

V: TRBV6-4
D: TRBD2
size: NA
J: TRBJ2-6
DNA: TGTGCCAGCAGTCCTACTAGCGGGAGAGGTGGGGCCAACGTCCTGACTTTC
CDR3: CASSPTSGRGGANVLTF

V: TRBV29-1
D: TRBD1
size: NA
J: TRBJ1-1
DNA: TGCAGCGTTGAGACAGGGCTCAACCCTCCTACAATGAACACTGAAGCTTTCTTT
CDR3: CSVETGLNPPTMNTEAFF

V: TRBV11-2
D: TRBD1
size: few
J: TRBJ2-1
DNA: TGTGCCAGCAGGCGAGACAGGGCCTCGAGTGATGAGCAGTTCTTC
CDR3: CASRRDRASSDEQFF

V: TRBV29-1
D: TRBD1
size: NA
J: TRBJ1-1
DNA: TGCAGCGTTGGCGGGACAGGGGGCATGAACACTGAAGCTTTCTTT
CDR3: CSVGGTGGMNTEAFF

V: TRBV5-8
D: TRBD1
size: NA
J: TRBJ1-1
DNA: TGTGCCAGCAGCTCAGGGACAGGGGGCGATGAAGCTTTCTTT
CDR3: CASSSGTGGDEAFF

V: TRBV6-1
D: NA
size: NA
J: TRBJ1-3
DNA: TGTGCCAGCAGTGAATATGGAAACACCATATATTTT
CDR3: CASSEYGNTIYF

V: TRBV5-4
D: NA
size: NA
J: TRBJ1-2
DNA: TGTGCCAGCAGCTTATCCCGGGATGGCTACACCTTC
CDR3: CASSLSRDGYTF

V: TRBV2
D: TRBD2
size: NA
J: TRBJ2-5
DNA: TGTGCCAGCAGGAGGGAGGGTGGAGTCCAAGAGACCCAGTACTTC
CDR3: CASRREGGVQETQYF

V: TRBV12-5
D: NA
size: NA
J: TRBJ1-2
DNA: TGTGCTAGACCCAGGACCGGGAGACCATATGGCTACACCTTC
CDR3: CARPRTGRPYGYTF

V: TRBV14
D: NA
size: NA
J: TRBJ1-2
DNA: TGTGCCAGCAGCCAAGAGGCGGGATTTGGCTACACCTTC
CDR3: CASSQEAGFGYTF

V: TRBV6-1
D: NA
size: NA
J: TRBJ1-1
DNA: TGTGCCAGCAGTGAATTTCTCGGGAACACTGAAGCTTTCTTT
CDR3: CASSEFLGNTEAFF

V: TRBV9
D: TRBD1
size: NA
J: TRBJ2-3
DNA: TGTGCCAGCAGCTCACGGACAGGGTCAGATACGCAGTATTTT
CDR3: CASSSRTGSDTQYF

V: TRBV11-2
D: NA
size: few
J: TRBJ2-5
DNA: TGTGCCAGCAGCTTAGATGGGGGCAGGGTTGGGCCGGAGACCCAGTACTTC
CDR3: CASSLDGGRVGPETQYF

V: TRBV11-3
D: NA
size: NA
J: TRBJ2-2
DNA: TGTGCCAGCAGATCCGGGAGGAACACCGGGGAGCTGTTTTTT
CDR3: CASRSGRNTGELFF

V: TRBV4-2
D: NA
size: NA
J: TRBJ1-2
DNA: TGTGCCAGCAGCCAAGACAGGGATTCACCGGGCTATGGCTACACCTTC
CDR3: CASSQDRDSPGYGYTF

V: TRBV10-3
D: NA
size: once
J: TRBJ2-5
DNA: TGTGCCATCAGCTACCAAGTGGAGGAGACCCAGTACTTC
CDR3: CAISYQVEETQYF